This TCR beta chain was found in a study of CD8 T cells in Susac syndrome. In blood CD8+ and CD4+ T cells, TCR beta underwent sequencing. Negative isolation was used for CD8+ and CD4+ T cells, and FACS enrichment was applied to TEMRA cells. Reverse transcription of roughly 0.45 to 1 ug RNA used random hexamers. An immunoSEQ multiplex PCR generated amplified TCR beta CDR3 products spanning 54 Vbeta and 13 Jbeta. Using its own MiXCR run on the immunoSEQ multiplex PCR reads, TCRdb lists one record per CDR3 protein. Of 95,000 to 150,000 distinct CDR3 sequences listed, nearly 96% are singletons. The material sequenced was CD4+ T cells from PBMCs. This sequence was found in a human donor with Susac syndrome.

In nucleotides, the CDR3 is TGCAGTGCTAGGCTGGGGTATGGCTACACCTTC. It codes for CSARLGYGYTF. V usage is TRBV20-1 and J usage is TRBJ1-2; D gene uncertain. Trimming took 3 bases from V and 5 from J, leaving 7 bases between them. Germline lookup yields CDR1 DFQATT and CDR2 SNEGSKA (reference sequence). The CDR3 length is 11 residues.